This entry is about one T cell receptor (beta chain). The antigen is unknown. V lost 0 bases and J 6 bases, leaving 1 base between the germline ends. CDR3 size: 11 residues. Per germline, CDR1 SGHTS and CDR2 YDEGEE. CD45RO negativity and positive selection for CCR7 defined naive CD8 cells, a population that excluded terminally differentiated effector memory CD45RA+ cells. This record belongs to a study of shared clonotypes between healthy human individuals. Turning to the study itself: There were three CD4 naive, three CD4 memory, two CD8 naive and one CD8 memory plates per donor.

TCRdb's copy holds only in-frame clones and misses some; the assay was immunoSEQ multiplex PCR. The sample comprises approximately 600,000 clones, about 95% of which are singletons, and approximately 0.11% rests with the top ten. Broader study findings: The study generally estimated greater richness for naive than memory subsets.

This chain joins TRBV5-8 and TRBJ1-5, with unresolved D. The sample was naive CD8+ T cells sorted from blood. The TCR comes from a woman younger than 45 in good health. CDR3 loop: CASSLVQPQHF. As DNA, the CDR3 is TGTGCCAGCAGCTTGGTTCAGCCCCAGCATTTT.